Reported below is one T cell receptor (beta chain). Those enrolled in Seattle joined during active infection and were followed longitudinally afterward. The sample belongs to a study of blood T cell repertoires in COVID-19. The germline V gene encodes CDR1 LNHNV and CDR2 YYDKDF (reference sequence). The CDR3 extends over 16 amino acids. Trimming stripped 3 bases from V and 1 base from J, with 15 bases between. Only in-frame clones appear in the TCRdb table, and some are missing; sequencing was by immunoSEQ multiplex PCR. The table lists 150,000 to 200,000 clones, approximately 87% of them singletons. The chain combines TRBV15 with TRBJ1-1, with unresolved D. This receptor was taken from a woman aged 55 to 70 with COVID-19, enrolled during active disease. The sequencing sample was made of peripheral blood. CDR3 bases: TGTGCCACCAGCAGTGACCTGGGAGCCAAGAACACTGAAGCTTTCTTT. Translating gives CATSSDLGAKNTEAFF.